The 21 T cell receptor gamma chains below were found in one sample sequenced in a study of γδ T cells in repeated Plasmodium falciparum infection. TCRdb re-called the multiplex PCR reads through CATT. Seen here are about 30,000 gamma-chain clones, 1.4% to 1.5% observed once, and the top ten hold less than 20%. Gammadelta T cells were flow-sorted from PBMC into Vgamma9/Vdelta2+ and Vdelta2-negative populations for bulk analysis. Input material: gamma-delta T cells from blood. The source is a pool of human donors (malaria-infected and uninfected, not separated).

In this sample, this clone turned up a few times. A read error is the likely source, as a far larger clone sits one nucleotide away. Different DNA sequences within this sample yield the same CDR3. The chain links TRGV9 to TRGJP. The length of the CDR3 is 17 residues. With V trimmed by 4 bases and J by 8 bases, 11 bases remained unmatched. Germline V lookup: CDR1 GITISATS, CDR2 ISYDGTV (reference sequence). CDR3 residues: CALWEDLFQLGKKIKVF. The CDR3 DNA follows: TGTGCCTTGTGGGAAGACCTATTCCAGTTGGGCAAAAAAATCAAGGTATTT.

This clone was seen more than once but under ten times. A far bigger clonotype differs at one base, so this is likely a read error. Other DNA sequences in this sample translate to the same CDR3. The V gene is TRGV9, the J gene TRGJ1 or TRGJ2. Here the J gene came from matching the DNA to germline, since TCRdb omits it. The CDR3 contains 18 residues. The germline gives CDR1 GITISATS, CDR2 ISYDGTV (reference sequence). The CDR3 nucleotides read TGTGCCTTGTGGGAGGTATCCCAAGGGCTATCGAATTATTACAAGAAACTCTTT. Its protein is CALWEVSQGLSNYYKKLF.

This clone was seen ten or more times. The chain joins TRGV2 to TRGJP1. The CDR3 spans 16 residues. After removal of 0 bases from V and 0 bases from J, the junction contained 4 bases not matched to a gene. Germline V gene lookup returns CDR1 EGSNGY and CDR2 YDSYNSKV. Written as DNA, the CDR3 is TGTGCCACCTGGGACGGGCCGAATACCACTGGTTGGTTCAAGATATTT. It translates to CATWDGPNTTGWFKIF.

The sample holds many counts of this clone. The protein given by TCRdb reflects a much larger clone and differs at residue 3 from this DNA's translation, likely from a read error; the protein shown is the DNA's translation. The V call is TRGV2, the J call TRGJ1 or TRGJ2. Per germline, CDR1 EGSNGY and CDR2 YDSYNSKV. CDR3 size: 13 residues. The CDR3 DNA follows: TGTGCCGCCTGGGACGGGCCGAGGTATAAGAAACTCTTT. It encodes CAAWDGPRYKKLF.

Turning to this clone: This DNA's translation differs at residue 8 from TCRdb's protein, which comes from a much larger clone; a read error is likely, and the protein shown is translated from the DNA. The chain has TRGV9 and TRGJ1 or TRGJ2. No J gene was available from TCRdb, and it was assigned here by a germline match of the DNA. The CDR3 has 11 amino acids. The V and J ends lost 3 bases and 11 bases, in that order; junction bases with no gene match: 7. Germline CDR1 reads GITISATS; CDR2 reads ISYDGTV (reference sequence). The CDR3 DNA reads TGTGCCTTGTGGGAGACTCATGAGAAACTCTTT. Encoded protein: CALWETHEKLF.

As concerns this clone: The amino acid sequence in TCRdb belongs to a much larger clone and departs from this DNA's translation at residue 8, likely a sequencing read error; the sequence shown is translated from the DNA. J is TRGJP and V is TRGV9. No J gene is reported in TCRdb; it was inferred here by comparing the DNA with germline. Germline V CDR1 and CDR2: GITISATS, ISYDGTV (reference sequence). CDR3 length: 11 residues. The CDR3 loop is CALWSGKTKVF. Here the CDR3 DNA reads TGTGCCTTGTGGTCCGGAAAAACCAAGGTATTT.

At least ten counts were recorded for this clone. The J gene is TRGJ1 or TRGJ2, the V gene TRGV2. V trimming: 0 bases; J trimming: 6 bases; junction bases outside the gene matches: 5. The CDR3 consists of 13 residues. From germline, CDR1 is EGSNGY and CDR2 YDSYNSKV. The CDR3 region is CATWDGHSYKKLF. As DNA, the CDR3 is TGTGCCACCTGGGACGGGCATTCTTATAAGAAACTCTTT.

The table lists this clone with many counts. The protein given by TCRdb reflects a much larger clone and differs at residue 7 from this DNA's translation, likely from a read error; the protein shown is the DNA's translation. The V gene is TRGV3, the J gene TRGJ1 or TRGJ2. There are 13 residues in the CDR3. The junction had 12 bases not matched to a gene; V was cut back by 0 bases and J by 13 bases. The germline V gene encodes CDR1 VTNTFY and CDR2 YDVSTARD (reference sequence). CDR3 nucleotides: TGTGCCACCTGGGACAGGCAGATGATAAGAAAACTCTTT. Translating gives CATWDRQMIRKLF.

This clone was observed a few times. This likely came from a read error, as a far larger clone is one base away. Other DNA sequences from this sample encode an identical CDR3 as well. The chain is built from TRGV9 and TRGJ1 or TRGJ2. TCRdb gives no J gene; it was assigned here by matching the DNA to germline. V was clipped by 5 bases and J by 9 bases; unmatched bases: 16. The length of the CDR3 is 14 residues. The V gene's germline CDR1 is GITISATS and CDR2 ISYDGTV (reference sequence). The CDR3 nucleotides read TGTGCCTTGTGGGTAACCTCCAAGGGCTTTAAGAAACTCTTT. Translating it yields CALWVTSKGFKKLF.

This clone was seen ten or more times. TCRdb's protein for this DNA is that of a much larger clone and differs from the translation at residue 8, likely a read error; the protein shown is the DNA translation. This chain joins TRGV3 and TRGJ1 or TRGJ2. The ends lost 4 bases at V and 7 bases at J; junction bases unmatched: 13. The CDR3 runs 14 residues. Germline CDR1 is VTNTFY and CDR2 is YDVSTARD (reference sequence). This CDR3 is CATWERPRRYKKLF. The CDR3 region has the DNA TGTGCCACCTGGGAAAGGCCCCGGAGGTATAAGAAACTCTTT.

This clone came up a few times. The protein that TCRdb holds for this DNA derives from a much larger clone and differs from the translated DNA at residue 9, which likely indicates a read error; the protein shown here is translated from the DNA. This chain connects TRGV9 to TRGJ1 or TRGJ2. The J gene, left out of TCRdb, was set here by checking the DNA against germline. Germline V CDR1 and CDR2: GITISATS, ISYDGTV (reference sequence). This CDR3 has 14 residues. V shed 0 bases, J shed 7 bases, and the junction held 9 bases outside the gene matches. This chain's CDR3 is CALWEVGWVYKKLF. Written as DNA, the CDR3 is TGTGCCTTGTGGGAGGTGGGATGGGTCTATAAGAAACTCTTT.

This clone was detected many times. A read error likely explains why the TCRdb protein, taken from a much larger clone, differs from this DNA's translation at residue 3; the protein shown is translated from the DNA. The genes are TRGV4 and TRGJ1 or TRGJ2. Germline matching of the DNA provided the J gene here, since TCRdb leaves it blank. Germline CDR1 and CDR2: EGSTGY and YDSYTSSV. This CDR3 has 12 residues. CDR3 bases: TGTGCCGCCTGGGTCCACGGCCATAAGAAACTCTTT. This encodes CAAWVHGHKKLF.

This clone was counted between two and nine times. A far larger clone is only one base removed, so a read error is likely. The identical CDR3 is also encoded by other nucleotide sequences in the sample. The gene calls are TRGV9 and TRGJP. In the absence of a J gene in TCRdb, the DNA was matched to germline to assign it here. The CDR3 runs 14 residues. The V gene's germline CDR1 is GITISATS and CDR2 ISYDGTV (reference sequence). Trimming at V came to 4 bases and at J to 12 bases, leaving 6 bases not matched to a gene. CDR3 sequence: CALWEVAGKKIKVF. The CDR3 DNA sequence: TGTGCCTTGTGGGAAGTGGCGGGCAAAAAAATCAAGGTATTT.

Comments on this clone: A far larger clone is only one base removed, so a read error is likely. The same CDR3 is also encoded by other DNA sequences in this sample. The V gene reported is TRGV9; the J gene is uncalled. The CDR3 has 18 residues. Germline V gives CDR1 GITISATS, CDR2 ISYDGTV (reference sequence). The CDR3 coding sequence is TGTGCCTTGTGGGAGGTTGGGGGGCAAGAGTTGGGCAAAAAAATCAAGGTATTC. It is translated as CALWEVGGQELGKKIKVF.

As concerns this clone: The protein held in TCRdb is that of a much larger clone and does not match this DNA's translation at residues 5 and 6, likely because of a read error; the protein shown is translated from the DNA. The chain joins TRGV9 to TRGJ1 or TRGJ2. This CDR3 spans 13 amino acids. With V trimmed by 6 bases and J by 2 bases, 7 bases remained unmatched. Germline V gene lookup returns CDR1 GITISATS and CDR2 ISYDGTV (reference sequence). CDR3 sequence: CALWNAHYYKKLF. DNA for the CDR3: TGTGCCTTGTGGAACGCCCATTATTATAAGAAACTCTTT.

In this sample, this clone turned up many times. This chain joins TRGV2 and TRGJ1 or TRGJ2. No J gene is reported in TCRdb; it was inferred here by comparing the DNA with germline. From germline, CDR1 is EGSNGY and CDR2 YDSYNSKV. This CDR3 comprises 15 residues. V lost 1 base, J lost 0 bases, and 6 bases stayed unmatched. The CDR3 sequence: CATWDGAPNYYKKLF. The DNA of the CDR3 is TGTGCCACCTGGGACGGCGCCCCGAATTATTATAAGAAACTCTTT.

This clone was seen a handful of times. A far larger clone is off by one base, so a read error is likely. DNA for the CDR3: TGTGCCACCTGGTCGAATTATTATAAGAAGCTCTTT. This sequence encodes CATWSNYYKKLF. With the J gene uncalled, the V gene is TRGV8. Germline CDR1 reads VENAVY; CDR2 reads YDSYNSRV. The CDR3 loop spans 12 amino acids.

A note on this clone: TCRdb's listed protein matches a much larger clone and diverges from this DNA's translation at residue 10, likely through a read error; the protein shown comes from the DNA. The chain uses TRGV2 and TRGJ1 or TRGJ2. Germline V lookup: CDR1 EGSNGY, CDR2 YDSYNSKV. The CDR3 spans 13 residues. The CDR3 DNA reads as TGTGCCACCTGGGACGGGGTGTATTATAGGAAACTCTTT. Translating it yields CATWDGVYYRKLF.

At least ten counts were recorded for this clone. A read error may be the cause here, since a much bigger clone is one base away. The CDR3 DNA reads as TGTGCCACCTGGGGGAAGAATTATTATAAGAAACTCTTT. Protein: CATWGKNYYKKLF. The gene calls are TRGV5 and TRGJ1 or TRGJ2. Germline CDR1 VINAFY, CDR2 YDVSNSKD. This CDR3 spans 13 amino acids. J lost 0 bases, V lost 5 bases, and 4 bases had no gene match.

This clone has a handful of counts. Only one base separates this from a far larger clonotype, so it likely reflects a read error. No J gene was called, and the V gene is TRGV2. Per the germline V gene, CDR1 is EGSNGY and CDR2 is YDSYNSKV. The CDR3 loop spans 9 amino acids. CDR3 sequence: CATWDGELF. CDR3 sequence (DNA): TGTGCCACCTGGGACGGGGAGCTCTTT.

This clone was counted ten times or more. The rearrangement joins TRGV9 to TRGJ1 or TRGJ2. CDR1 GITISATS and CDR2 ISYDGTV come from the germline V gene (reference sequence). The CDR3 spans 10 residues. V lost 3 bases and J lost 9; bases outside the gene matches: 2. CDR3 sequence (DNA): TGTGCCTTGTGGGAGACTAAGAAACTCTTT. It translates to CALWETKKLF.